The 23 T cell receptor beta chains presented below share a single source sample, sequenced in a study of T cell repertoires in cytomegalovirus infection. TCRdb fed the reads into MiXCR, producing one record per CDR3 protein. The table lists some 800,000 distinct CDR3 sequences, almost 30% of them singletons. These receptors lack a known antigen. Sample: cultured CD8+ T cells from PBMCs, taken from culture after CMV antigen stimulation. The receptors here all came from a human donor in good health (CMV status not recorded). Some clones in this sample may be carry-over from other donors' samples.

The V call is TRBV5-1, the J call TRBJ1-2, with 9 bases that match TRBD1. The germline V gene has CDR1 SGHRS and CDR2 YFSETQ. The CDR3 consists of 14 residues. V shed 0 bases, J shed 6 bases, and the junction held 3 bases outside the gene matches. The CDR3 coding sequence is TGCGCCAGCAGCTTGGCCGGGACAGGGCATGGCTACACCTTC. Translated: CASSLAGTGHGYTF.

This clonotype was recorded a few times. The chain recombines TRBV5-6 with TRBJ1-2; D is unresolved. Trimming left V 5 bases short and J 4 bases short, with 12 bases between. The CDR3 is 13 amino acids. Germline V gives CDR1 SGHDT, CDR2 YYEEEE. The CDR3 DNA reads TGTGCCAGCAGATTAGACACGTCCTATGGCTACACCTTC. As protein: CASRLDTSYGYTF.

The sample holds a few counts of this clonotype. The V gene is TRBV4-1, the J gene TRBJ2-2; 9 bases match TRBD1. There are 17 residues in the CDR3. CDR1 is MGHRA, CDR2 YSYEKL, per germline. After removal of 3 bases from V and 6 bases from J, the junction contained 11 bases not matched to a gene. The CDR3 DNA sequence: TGCGCCAGCAGCCATCCCGGGACAGGGCATTCGGCCGGGGAGCTGTTTTTT. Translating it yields CASSHPGTGHSAGELFF.

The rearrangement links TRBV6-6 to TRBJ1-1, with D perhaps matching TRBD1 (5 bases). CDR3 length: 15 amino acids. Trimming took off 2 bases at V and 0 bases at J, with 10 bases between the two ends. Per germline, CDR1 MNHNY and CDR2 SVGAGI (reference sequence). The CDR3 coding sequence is TGTGCCAGCAGTTACACAGGAAGCATGAACACTGAAGCTTTCTTT. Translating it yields CASSYTGSMNTEAFF.

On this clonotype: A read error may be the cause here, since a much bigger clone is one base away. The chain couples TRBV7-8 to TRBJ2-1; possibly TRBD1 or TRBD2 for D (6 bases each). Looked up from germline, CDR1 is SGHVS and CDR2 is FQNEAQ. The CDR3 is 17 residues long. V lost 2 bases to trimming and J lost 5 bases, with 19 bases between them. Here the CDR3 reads CASSLPHRSEGDNEQFF. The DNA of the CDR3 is TGTGCCAGCAGCTTACCTCACCGATCGGAGGGGGACAATGAGCAGTTCTTC.

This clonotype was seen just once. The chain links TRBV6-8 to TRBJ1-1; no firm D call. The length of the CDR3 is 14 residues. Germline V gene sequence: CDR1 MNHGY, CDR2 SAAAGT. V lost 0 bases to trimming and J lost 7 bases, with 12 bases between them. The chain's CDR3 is CASSYSFEFFEAFF. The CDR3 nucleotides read TGTGCCAGCAGTTACTCATTCGAATTCTTTGAAGCTTTCTTT.

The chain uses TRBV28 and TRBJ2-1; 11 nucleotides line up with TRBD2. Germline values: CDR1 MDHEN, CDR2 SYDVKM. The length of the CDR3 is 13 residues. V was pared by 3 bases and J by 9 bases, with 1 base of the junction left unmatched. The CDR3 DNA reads TGTGCCAGCAGTTTTAGCGGGGGGGTTGAGCAGTTCTTC. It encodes CASSFSGGVEQFF.

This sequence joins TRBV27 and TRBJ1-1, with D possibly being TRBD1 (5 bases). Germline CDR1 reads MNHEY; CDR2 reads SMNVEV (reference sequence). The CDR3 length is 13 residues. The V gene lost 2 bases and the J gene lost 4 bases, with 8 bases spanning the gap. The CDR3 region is CASSLLRGTEAFF. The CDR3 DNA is TGTGCCAGCAGTTTACTTAGGGGCACTGAAGCTTTCTTT.

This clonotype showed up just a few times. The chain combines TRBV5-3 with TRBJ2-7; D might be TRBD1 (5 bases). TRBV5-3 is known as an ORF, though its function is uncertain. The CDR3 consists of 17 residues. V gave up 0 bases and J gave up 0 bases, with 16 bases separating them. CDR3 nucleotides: TGTGCCAGAAGCTTGGGATTCGGTGGGCAGGGCTCCTACGAGCAGTACTTC. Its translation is CARSLGFGGQGSYEQYF.

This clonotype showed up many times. The CDR3 coding sequence is TGTGCCACCCGCGGGAGCTCCTATAATTCACCCCTCCACTTT. Translated: CATRGSSYNSPLHF. This sequence joins TRBV28 and TRBJ1-6; no clear D gene. V lost 10 bases, J lost 0 bases, and 10 bases lay in between. The germline V gene encodes CDR1 MDHEN and CDR2 SYDVKM. CDR3 length: 14 residues. Filled out from reference TRBV28 and TRBJ1-6, the complete variable domain reads DVKVTQSSRYLVKRTGEKVFLECVQDMDHENMFWYRQDPGLGLRLIYFSYDVKMKEKGDIPEGYSVSREKKERFSLILESASTNQTSMYLCATRGSSYNSPLHFGNGTRLTVT.

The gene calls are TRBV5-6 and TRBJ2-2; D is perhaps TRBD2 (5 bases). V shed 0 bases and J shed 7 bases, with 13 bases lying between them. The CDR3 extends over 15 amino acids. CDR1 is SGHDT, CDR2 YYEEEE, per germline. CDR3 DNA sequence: TGTGCCAGCAGCTTGGGTGGGCGGGCCGTCGGGGAGCTGTTTTTT. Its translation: CASSLGGRAVGELFF.

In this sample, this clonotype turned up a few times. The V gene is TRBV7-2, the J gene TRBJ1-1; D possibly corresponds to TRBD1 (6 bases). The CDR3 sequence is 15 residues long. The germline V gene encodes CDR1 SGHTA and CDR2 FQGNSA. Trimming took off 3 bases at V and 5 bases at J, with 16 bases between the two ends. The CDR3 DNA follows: TGTGCCAGCAGCTTGGGGGGGGCGCCGGGGACTGAAGCTTTCTTT. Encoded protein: CASSLGGAPGTEAFF.

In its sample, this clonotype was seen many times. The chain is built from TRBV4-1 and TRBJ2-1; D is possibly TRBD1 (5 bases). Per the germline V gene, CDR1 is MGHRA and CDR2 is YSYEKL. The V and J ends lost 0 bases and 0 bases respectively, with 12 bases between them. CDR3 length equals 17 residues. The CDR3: CASSQDRIQASYNEQFF. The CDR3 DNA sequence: TGCGCCAGCAGCCAAGATAGAATACAGGCCTCCTACAATGAGCAGTTCTTC.

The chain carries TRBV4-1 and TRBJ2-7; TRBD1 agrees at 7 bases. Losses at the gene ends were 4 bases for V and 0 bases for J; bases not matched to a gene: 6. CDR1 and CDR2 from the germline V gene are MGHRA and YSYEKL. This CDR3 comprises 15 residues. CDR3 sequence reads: CASSLGDSGSYEQYV. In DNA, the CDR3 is TGCGCCAGCAGCCTCGGGGACAGTGGCTCCTACGAGCAGTACGTC.

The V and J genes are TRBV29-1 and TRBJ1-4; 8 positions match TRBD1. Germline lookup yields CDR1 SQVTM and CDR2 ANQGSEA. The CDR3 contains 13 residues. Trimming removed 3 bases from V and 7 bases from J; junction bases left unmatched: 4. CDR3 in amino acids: CSVDTGGSEKLFF. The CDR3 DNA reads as TGCAGCGTTGACACAGGGGGAAGTGAAAAACTGTTTTTT.

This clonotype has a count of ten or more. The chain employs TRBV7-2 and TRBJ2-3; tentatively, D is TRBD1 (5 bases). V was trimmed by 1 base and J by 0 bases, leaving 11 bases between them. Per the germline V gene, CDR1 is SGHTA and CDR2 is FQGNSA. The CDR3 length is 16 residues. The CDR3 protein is CASSLGRARSTDTQYF. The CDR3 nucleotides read TGTGCCAGCAGCTTAGGCAGGGCTAGGAGCACAGATACGCAGTATTTT. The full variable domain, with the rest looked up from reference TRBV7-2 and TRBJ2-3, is GAGVSQSPSNKVTEKGKDVELRCDPISGHTALYWYRQSLGQGLEFLIYFQGNSAPDKSGLPSDRFSAERTGGSVSTLTIQRTQQEDSAVYLCASSLGRARSTDTQYFGPGTRLTVL.

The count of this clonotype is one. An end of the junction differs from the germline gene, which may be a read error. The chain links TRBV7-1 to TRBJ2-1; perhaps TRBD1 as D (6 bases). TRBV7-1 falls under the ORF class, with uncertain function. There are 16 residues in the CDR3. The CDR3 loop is CASSQDSGLTYYEQFF. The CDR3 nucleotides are TGTGCCAGCAGCCAGGACAGCGGCCTTACCTACTATGAGCAGTTCTTC.

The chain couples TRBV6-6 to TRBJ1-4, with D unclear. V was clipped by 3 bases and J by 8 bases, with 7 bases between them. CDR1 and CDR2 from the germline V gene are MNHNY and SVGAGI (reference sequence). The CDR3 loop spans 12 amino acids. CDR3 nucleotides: TGTGCCAGCAGTTATTTAGGGGAAAAACTGTTTTTT. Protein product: CASSYLGEKLFF.

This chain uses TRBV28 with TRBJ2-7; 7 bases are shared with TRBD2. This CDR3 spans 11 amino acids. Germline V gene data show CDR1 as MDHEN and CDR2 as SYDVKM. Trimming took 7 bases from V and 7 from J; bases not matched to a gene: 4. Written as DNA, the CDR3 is TGTGCCAGCAACAGCGGGGTTGAGCAGTACGTC. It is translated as CASNSGVEQYV.

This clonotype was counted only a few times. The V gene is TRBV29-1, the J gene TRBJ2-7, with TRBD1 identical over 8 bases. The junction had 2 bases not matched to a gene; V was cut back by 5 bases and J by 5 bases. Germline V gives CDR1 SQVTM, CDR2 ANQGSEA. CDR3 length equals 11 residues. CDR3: CSVMTGDEQYV. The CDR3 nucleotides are TGCAGCGTTATGACAGGGGACGAGCAGTACGTC.

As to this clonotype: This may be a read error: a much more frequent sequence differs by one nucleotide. The CDR3 DNA sequence: TGTGTCAGCAGCTTAGGACAGAATCTCAACACTGAAGCTTTCTTT. Amino acids: CVSSLGQNLNTEAFF. V usage is TRBV7-6 and J usage is TRBJ1-1, with D maybe TRBD1 (6 bases). The CDR3 has 15 residues. In germline, CDR1 is SGHVS, CDR2 FNYEAQ. The full variable domain, completed using reference TRBV7-6 and TRBJ1-1, is GAGVSQSPRYKVTKRGQDVALRCDPISGHVSLYWYRQALGQGPEFLTYFNYEAQQDKSGLPNDRFSAERPEGSISTLTIQRTEQRDSAMYRCVSSLGQNLNTEAFFGQGTRLTVV.

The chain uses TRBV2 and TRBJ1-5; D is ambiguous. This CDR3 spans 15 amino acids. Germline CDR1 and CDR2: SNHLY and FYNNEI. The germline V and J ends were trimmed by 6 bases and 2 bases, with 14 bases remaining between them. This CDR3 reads CASSIGGYGNQPQHF. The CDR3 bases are TGTGCCAGCAGCATAGGAGGGTATGGCAATCAGCCCCAGCATTTT.

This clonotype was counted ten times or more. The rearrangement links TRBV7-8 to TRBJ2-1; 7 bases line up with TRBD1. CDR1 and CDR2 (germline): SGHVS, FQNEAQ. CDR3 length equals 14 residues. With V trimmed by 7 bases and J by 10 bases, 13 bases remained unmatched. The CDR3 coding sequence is TGTGCCAGCATCCCCGGACAGGTATCCCGCGAGCAGTTCTTC. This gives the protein CASIPGQVSREQFF.